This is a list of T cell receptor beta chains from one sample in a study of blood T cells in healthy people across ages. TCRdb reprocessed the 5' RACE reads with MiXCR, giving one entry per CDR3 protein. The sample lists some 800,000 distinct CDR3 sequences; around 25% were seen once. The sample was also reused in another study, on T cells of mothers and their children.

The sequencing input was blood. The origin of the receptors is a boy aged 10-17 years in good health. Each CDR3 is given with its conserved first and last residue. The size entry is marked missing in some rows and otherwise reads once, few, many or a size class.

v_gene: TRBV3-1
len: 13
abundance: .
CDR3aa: CASSQGGPDIQYF

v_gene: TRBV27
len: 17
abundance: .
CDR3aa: CASSPDGGAGVYNEQFF

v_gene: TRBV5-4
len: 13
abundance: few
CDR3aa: CASRTLGTDTQYF

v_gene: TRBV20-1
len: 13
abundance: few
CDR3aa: CSAMYRVTYEQYF

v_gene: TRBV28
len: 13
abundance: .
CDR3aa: CASSLTGLNEAFF

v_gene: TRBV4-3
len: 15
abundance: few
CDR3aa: CASSPGLRTYNEQFF

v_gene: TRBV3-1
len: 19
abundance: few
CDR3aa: CASSKAKGTGYTQSGTQYF

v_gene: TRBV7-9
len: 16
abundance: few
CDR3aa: CASSFSTGIAKNIQYF

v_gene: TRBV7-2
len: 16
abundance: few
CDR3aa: CASSLGGGVLTDTQYF

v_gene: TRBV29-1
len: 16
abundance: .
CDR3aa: CSANQWSGGRQETQYF

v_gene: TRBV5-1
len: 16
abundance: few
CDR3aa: CASSLVAGHNGNEQYF

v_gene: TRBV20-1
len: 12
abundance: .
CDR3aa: CSARDQGHEQYF

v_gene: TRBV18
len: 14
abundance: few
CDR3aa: CASSPGGQGYGYTF

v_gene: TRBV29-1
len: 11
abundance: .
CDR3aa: CSVRQGLEQYF

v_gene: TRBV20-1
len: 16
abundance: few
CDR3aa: CSARDPGPGYSYEQYF

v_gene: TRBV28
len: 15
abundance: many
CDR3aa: CASSFLAGGQETQYF

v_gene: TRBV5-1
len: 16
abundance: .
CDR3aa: CASSRAQGANMDTQYF

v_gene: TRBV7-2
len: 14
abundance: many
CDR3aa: CASSVERSSYEQYF

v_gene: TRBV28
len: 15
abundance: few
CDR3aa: CASSLRSGGLLEQYF

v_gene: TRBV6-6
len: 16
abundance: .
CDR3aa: CASSYSGGASYQPQHF

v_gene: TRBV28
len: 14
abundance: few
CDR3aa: CASSFVGDTGELFF

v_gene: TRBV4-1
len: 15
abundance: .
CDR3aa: CASSHQGLAGYEQYF

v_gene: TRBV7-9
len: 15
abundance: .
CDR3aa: CASSKDSASFYGYTF

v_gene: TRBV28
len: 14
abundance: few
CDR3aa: CASRGTSSTYEQYF